Each of the 18 T cell receptor beta chains below was sequenced from the same sample in a study of T cells in Graves' hyperthyroidism and ophthalmopathy. RNA transcripts provided the source from which TCR beta CDR3 regions were amplified. An initial round of RT-PCR targeting the TCR CDR3 relied on the HTBI primer set. TCRdb re-called the multiplex PCR reads through MiXCR, storing one row per CDR3 protein. Here the sample spans about 560,000 distinct CDR3 sequences, over 15% being singletons. Specimen: blood. Source of these receptors: a woman younger than 35 with Graves' hyperthyroidism.

The chain has TRBV20-1 and TRBJ1-4; 7 nucleotides line up with TRBD1. The CDR3 extends over 14 amino acids. V trimming: 0 bases; J trimming: 7 bases; junction bases outside the gene matches: 5. Germline V gives CDR1 DFQATT, CDR2 SNEGSKA (reference sequence). The CDR3 protein is CSARDFQGGEKLFF. The CDR3 bases are TGCAGTGCTAGAGATTTTCAGGGGGGTGAAAAACTGTTTTTT.

V usage is TRBV6-2 or TRBV6-3 and J usage is TRBJ2-5, with a weak D call TRBD2 (5 bases). V was cut by 5 bases and J by 1 base, with 11 bases left in between. Per the germline V gene, CDR1 is MNHEY and CDR2 is SVGEGT. The CDR3 runs to 14 residues. The CDR3 loop is CASSPSTTQETQYF. The CDR3 nucleotides are TGTGCCAGCAGTCCCTCGACTACCCAAGAGACCCAGTACTTC.

This clonotype turned up a few times. J is TRBJ2-7 and V is TRBV29-1; D gene ambiguous. This CDR3 is 12 amino acids long. Germline lookup yields CDR1 SQVTM and CDR2 ANQGSEA. Trimming pared 0 bases from V and 6 bases from J, leaving 9 bases between. CDR3: CSVEDLGPEQYF. CDR3 DNA sequence: TGCAGCGTTGAAGATCTTGGGCCCGAGCAGTACTTC.

The sample holds many counts of this clonotype. The gene calls are TRBV6-2 or TRBV6-3 and TRBJ2-7; possible D gene TRBD1, 6 bases. There are 15 residues in the CDR3. Germline CDR1 reads MNHEY; CDR2 reads SVGEGT. Trimming pared 4 bases from V and 3 bases from J, leaving 16 bases between. In nucleotides, the CDR3 is TGTGCCAGCAGTTCTGATGGGGGCCAGGTCTACGAGCAGTACTTC. This encodes CASSSDGGQVYEQYF.

This clonotype was counted many times. This rearrangement joins TRBV29-1 to TRBJ2-3, with D uncertain. Trimming pared 2 bases from V and 4 bases from J, leaving 13 bases between. Germline CDR1 SQVTM, CDR2 ANQGSEA. The CDR3 is 14 residues long. The CDR3 bases are TGCAGCGTTGAAAGAGGAGATAGGGCAGATACGCAGTATTTT. It codes for CSVERGDRADTQYF.

This clonotype showed up many times. The chain couples TRBV27 to TRBJ2-3; D tentatively reads TRBD1 or TRBD2 (5 bases each). The CDR3 has 14 residues. Germline CDR1 reads MNHEY; CDR2 reads SMNVEV (reference sequence). The V gene lost 6 bases and the J gene lost 4 bases, with 14 bases spanning the gap. The CDR3 DNA reads TGTGCCAGCAGCGAACTAGGGGTTGCAGATACGCAGTATTTT. Protein product: CASSELGVADTQYF.

This clonotype was seen repeatedly, ten times or more. The rearrangement joins TRBV6-5 to TRBJ2-5, with unresolved D. The CDR3 runs 15 residues. Deletions cut 0 bases from V and 3 bases from J, with 11 bases between. Looked up from germline, CDR1 is MNHEY and CDR2 is SVGAGI. The CDR3 sequence: CASSYSGGTEETQYF. The CDR3 DNA reads TGTGCCAGCAGTTACTCTGGTGGAACCGAAGAGACCCAGTACTTC.

V usage is TRBV2 and J usage is TRBJ2-1; 12 bases fit TRBD2. V gave up 6 bases and J gave up 7 bases; unmatched junction bases: 10. From germline, CDR1 is SNHLY and CDR2 FYNNEI. CDR3 length: 16 residues. The CDR3 DNA reads as TGTGCCAGCAGGGCCCGACTAGCGGGAGAAGCAAATGAGCAGTTCTTC. Its protein product is CASRARLAGEANEQFF.

This clonotype was found many times. This sequence joins TRBV6-1 and TRBJ2-7; 7 positions match TRBD2. With V trimmed by 0 bases and J by 2 bases, 4 bases remained unmatched. This CDR3 has 15 amino acids. The germline CDR1 and CDR2 sequences are MNHNS and SASEGT. CDR3 nucleotide sequence: TGTGCCAGCAGTGAAGCGGGCAGCGGGACCTACGAGCAGTACTTC. Its protein is CASSEAGSGTYEQYF.

This clonotype was seen repeatedly, ten times or more. The chain is built from TRBV24-1 and TRBJ2-7; 12 nucleotides match TRBD1. Germline CDR1 is KGHDR and CDR2 is SFDVKD. V lost 4 bases to trimming and J lost 5 bases; unmatched junction nucleotides: 5. CDR3 length equals 15 residues. The CDR3 loop is CATSDPGTGGDEQYF. CDR3 bases: TGTGCCACCAGTGACCCCGGGACAGGGGGCGACGAGCAGTACTTC.

This clonotype was recorded many times. The chain recombines TRBV20-1 with TRBJ2-7; 7 positions match TRBD2. The germline gives CDR1 DFQATT, CDR2 SNEGSKA (reference sequence). The ends lost 1 base at V and 0 bases at J; junction bases unmatched: 6. The CDR3 loop spans 15 amino acids. DNA of the CDR3: TGCAGTGCTAGAGGGGGAGCGGGAAGCTCCTACGAGCAGTACTTC. Protein: CSARGGAGSSYEQYF.

This clonotype was seen at least ten times. The chain is built from TRBV28 and TRBJ2-5; TRBD1 matches at 10 bases. CDR1 and CDR2 from the germline V gene are MDHEN and SYDVKM. V was clipped by 6 bases and J by 5 bases; unmatched bases: 9. The CDR3 runs 15 residues. The CDR3 region has the DNA TGTGCCAGCAGGGGGGACAGGGGCTTTGTGGAGACCCAGTACTTC. Amino acid sequence: CASRGDRGFVETQYF.

This chain links TRBV5-1 with TRBJ2-7; 10 bases match TRBD1. CDR1 is SGHRS and CDR2 is YFSETQ in the germline V gene. The V and J ends lost 5 bases and 6 bases, in that order; junction bases with no gene match: 5. The CDR3 loop spans 13 amino acids. CDR3 bases: TGCGCCAGCAGGGCGACAGGGGGCAGCGAGCAGTACTTC. It encodes CASRATGGSEQYF.

J is TRBJ1-3 and V is TRBV5-5, with TRBD1 matching 8 bases. Looked up from germline, CDR1 is SGHKS and CDR2 is YYEKEE (reference sequence). With V trimmed by 4 bases and J by 2 bases, 8 bases remained unmatched. This CDR3 spans 16 amino acids. The CDR3 is CASSHGQGAAGNTIYF. The CDR3 DNA reads TGTGCCAGCAGCCATGGGCAGGGGGCTGCTGGAAACACCATATATTTT.

The V and J genes are TRBV12-3 or TRBV12-4 and TRBJ2-3; no clear D. The CDR3 is 12 residues long. Trimming stripped 8 bases from V and 5 bases from J, with 11 bases between. The CDR3 DNA reads as TGTGCCAGCTCGGGCTTTAGAGATACGCAGTATTTT. Its translation is CASSGFRDTQYF.

In this sample, this clonotype turned up a few times. The rearrangement joins TRBV18 to TRBJ2-1, with unresolved D. Trimming took 6 bases from V and 6 from J, leaving 18 bases between them. The CDR3 spans 15 residues. The germline gives CDR1 KGHSH, CDR2 LQKENI. CDR3 region: CASSPAGRIVNEQFF. DNA for the CDR3: TGTGCCAGCTCCCCTGCCGGCCGGATCGTCAATGAGCAGTTCTTC.

At least ten counts were recorded for this clonotype. CDR3 sequence (DNA): TGTGCCACCAGTGGCCTGGGGGAAGGAGGCACCTACAATGAGCAGTTCTTC. As protein: CATSGLGEGGTYNEQFF. This chain connects TRBV24-1 to TRBJ2-1, with D perhaps TRBD1 or TRBD2 (5 bases each). Germline lookup yields CDR1 KGHDR and CDR2 SFDVKD. This CDR3 comprises 17 residues. V lost 5 bases, J lost 2 bases, and 18 bases lay in between.

This clonotype was observed a handful of times. The chain couples TRBV28 to TRBJ2-2, with TRBD1 matching 9 bases. CDR1 and CDR2 (germline): MDHEN, SYDVKM. The length of the CDR3 is 16 residues. The junction had 9 bases not matched to a gene; V was cut back by 6 bases and J by 4 bases. CDR3 loop: CASRATGGKGTGELFF. The CDR3 region has the DNA TGTGCCAGCAGAGCTACAGGGGGCAAGGGCACCGGGGAGCTGTTTTTT.